This T cell receptor (beta chain) came from a study of cytomegalovirus exposure and HLA in healthy donors. The PCR contained 60 Vbeta and 13 Jbeta primers. Clones were sequenced by immunoSEQ multiplex PCR, and TCRdb holds only the in-frame ones, with some missing. The repertoire holds 160,000 or so clones, with less than 85% as singletons. The CDR3 contains 16 residues. J gave up 1 base and V 6 bases, and 9 bases lay outside the gene matches. The germline V gene encodes CDR1 MRHNA and CDR2 SNTAGT. Sequences were obtained from PBMCs. V and J are TRBV6-4 and TRBJ2-3, with TRBD1 matching over 8 bases. The TCR sequence derives from a woman in her forties or fifties in good health and CMV-seropositive. In nucleotides, the CDR3 is TGTGCCAGCAGCACCTCTACAGGGGGTGGCACAGATACGCAGTATTTT. It is translated as CASSTSTGGGTDTQYF.